A selection of T cell receptor beta chains follows, all from one sample in a study of shared clonotypes between healthy human individuals. TCRdb's copy holds only in-frame clones and misses some; the assay was immunoSEQ multiplex PCR. The sample lists some 490,000 clones; over 75% were seen once. The sequencing sample was made of PBMCs. These receptors were obtained from a middle-aged woman in good health. Some clones in this sample may be carry-over from other donors' samples. The CDR3 runs from the conserved cysteine through the conserved F or W. D genes are given only for firm matches. Size is omitted from some rows. Given values are once, few, many or a class for expanded clones.

j_call clone_size v_call d_call cdr3_aa cdr3_nt
TRBJ1-2 . TRBV4-3 TRBD1 CASSHGTGIGIYGYTF TGCGCCAGCAGCCATGGGACAGGGATCGGAATCTATGGCTACACCTTC
TRBJ2-7 . TRBV10-1 TRBD2 CASSSRLGAGIYEQYF TGCGCCAGCAGTTCTCGTCTTGGAGCGGGGATCTACGAGCAGTACTTC
TRBJ2-1 . TRBV5-1 TRBD2 CASSLTAGDQGEQFF TGCGCCAGCAGCTTGACAGCGGGAGATCAAGGAGAGCAGTTCTTC
TRBJ2-1 few TRBV7-3 . CASSLNPRGEQFF TGTGCCAGCAGCTTAAACCCCCGCGGTGAGCAGTTCTTC
TRBJ1-1 . TRBV25-1 . CASTGGGGASTEAFF TGTGCCAGCACCGGCGGGGGGGGCGCATCCACTGAAGCTTTCTTT
TRBJ1-3 . TRBV21-1 . CASSIRLRDRDGNTIYF TGTGCCAGCAGCATTCGTCTCCGGGACAGGGATGGAAACACCATATATTTT
TRBJ2-7 . TRBV28 . CASSIPHRSGEQYF TGTGCCAGCAGCATACCCCACCGATCGGGGGAGCAGTACTTC
TRBJ2-7 . TRBV6-5 . CASSSPGSSSYEQYF TGTGCCAGCAGTTCCCCGGGATCGAGCTCCTACGAGCAGTACTTC
TRBJ2-4 . TRBV7-3 . CASSSDGTAKNIQYF TGTGCCAGCAGTTCAGACGGGACAGCCAAAAACATTCAGTACTTC
TRBJ2-5 . TRBV6-5 . CASSLSSWVETQYF TGTGCCAGCAGTTTATCTAGCTGGGTAGAGACCCAGTACTTC
TRBJ2-5 . TRBV6-5 . CASSPPSGGQETQYF TGTGCCAGCAGTCCCCCCTCAGGAGGGCAAGAGACCCAGTACTTC
TRBJ2-2 . TRBV18 . CASSGPDSSSPGELFF TGTGCCAGCTCGGGGCCGGACTCAAGCTCTCCCGGGGAGCTGTTTTTT
TRBJ2-2 . TRBV18 . CASSPPEGPYTGELFF TGTGCCAGCTCACCACCAGAGGGGCCCTACACCGGGGAGCTGTTTTTT
TRBJ2-7 . TRBV10-3 TRBD1 CAISESEQGAPYEQYF TGTGCCATCAGTGAGTCGGAACAGGGGGCCCCCTACGAGCAGTACTTC
TRBJ2-3 . TRBV11-2 TRBD1 CASSLAGRGPDTQYF TGTGCCAGCAGCTTAGCTGGCAGGGGGCCAGATACGCAGTATTTT
TRBJ2-3 . TRBV4-1 . CASSQGGVLTDTQYF TGCGCCAGCAGCCAGGGGGGAGTTCTCACAGATACGCAGTATTTT
TRBJ1-1 many TRBV9 . CASSAHKNTEAFF TGTGCCAGCAGCGCCCACAAGAACACTGAAGCTTTCTTT
TRBJ2-7 . TRBV29-1 TRBD2 CSVEGLAGGPNEQYF TGCAGCGTGGAGGGTCTAGCGGGAGGGCCCAACGAGCAGTACTTC
TRBJ1-1 . TRBV4-3 . CASSPAGYPNTEAFF TGCGCCAGCAGCCCAGCTGGATATCCGAACACTGAAGCTTTCTTT
TRBJ2-2 . TRBV29-1 . CSGGSGTGELFF TGCAGTGGAGGATCGGGCACCGGGGAGCTGTTTTTT
TRBJ2-7 few TRBV10-3 TRBD1 CAIRDRDYEQYF TGTGCCATCAGGGACAGGGACTACGAGCAGTACTTC
TRBJ2-2 . TRBV5-1 . CASSRLSANTGELFF TGCGCCAGCAGCCGACTAAGCGCGAACACCGGGGAGCTGTTTTTT
TRBJ2-7 many TRBV7-9 TRBD1 CASSNGQGAYEQYF TGTGCCAGCAGCAACGGACAGGGGGCCTACGAGCAGTACTTC
TRBJ2-3 . TRBV18 TRBD2 CASPPSSGSTDTQYF TGTGCCAGCCCACCCTCTAGCGGGAGCACAGATACGCAGTATTTT
TRBJ1-2 few TRBV7-9 . CASSLAGEETF TGTGCCAGCAGCTTAGCCGGGGAGGAAACCTTC
TRBJ2-7 . TRBV18 TRBD2 CASSLNVKAGGPHEQYF TGTGCCAGCTCACTCAATGTAAAGGCGGGAGGGCCTCACGAGCAGTACTTC
TRBJ1-4 . TRBV5-1 TRBD1 CASSSNSGTGGGKLFF TGCGCCAGCAGCAGTAACTCCGGGACAGGGGGAGGAAAACTGTTTTTT
TRBJ2-2 . TRBV18 TRBD1 CASSPGDSETGELFF TGTGCCAGCTCACCAGGGGACAGCGAGACCGGGGAGCTGTTTTTT
TRBJ1-1 . TRBV28 . CASSLRGATEAFF TGTGCCAGCAGTCTCCGGGGAGCCACTGAAGCTTTCTTT
TRBJ2-7 . TRBV2 . CASSEGRNEQYF TGTGCCAGCAGTGAAGGCCGGAACGAGCAGTACTTC
TRBJ1-1 . TRBV28 . CASGFGKWTPEAFF TGTGCCAGCGGCTTCGGGAAGTGGACACCTGAAGCTTTCTTT
TRBJ1-4 once TRBV29-1 . CSVGWAGVEKLFF TGCAGCGTTGGATGGGCAGGTGTCGAAAAACTGTTTTTT
TRBJ2-7 . TRBV7-9 TRBD2 CASSLEGTSSEQYF TGTGCCAGCAGCTTAGAAGGGACTAGTAGCGAGCAGTACTTC
TRBJ2-1 . TRBV4-2 TRBD2 CASSQQYSGSSYNEQFF TGTGCCAGCAGCCAACAATATAGCGGGAGCTCCTACAATGAGCAGTTCTTC
TRBJ2-7 . TRBV7-6 TRBD2 CASSLNSGRAVGEQYF TGTGCCAGCAGCTTAAATAGCGGGAGGGCTGTTGGGGAGCAGTACTTC
TRBJ2-4 . TRBV5-4 TRBD2 CASSLDGRASKNIQYF TGTGCCAGCAGCTTGGACGGGAGGGCGTCCAAAAACATTCAGTACTTC
TRBJ2-1 . TRBV29-1 . CSVGGRVGDEQFF TGCAGCGTTGGTGGCAGGGTGGGCGATGAGCAGTTCTTC
TRBJ2-2 . TRBV10-1 . CASSVGGNTGELFF TGTGCCAGCAGTGTCGGCGGGAACACTGGGGAGCTGTTTTTT
TRBJ2-7 . TRBV28 . CDLFPARAYEQYF TGTGACTTATTTCCGGCACGAGCCTACGAGCAGTACTTC
TRBJ1-1 . TRBV11-1 . CASSRQGTGTEAFF TGTGCCAGCAGTCGTCAGGGGACTGGGACTGAAGCTTTCTTT
TRBJ2-1 . TRBV9 . CASSVDGEYNEQFF TGTGCCAGCAGCGTAGATGGGGAGTACAATGAGCAGTTCTTC
TRBJ2-2 . TRBV27 . CASSPAGGPQAGELFF TGTGCCAGCAGTCCAGCCGGGGGCCCCCAGGCCGGGGAGCTGTTTTTT
TRBJ2-2 . TRBV7-8 TRBD2 CASSLGLAVNTGELFF TGTGCCAGCAGCTTAGGACTAGCGGTGAACACCGGGGAGCTGTTTTTT
TRBJ1-2 . TRBV18 . CASSPGTVGGGGYTF TGTGCCAGCTCACCTGGGACCGTTGGAGGTGGCGGCTACACCTTC
TRBJ2-7 few TRBV11-2 . CASSPFTITSRTEQYF TGTGCCAGCAGCCCTTTCACTATCACTAGTCGGACCGAGCAGTACTTC
TRBJ1-2 . TRBV9 . CASTSRTNYGYTF TGTGCCAGCACCAGTCGGACCAACTATGGCTACACCTTC
TRBJ1-2 . TRBV6-1 . CASSATGTSNYGYTF TGTGCCAGCAGTGCTACCGGGACAAGTAACTATGGCTACACCTTC